The TCR beta chain described here comes from a study of blood T cell repertoires in COVID-19. TCRdb's copy holds only in-frame clones and misses some; the assay was immunoSEQ multiplex PCR. Seen here are about 240,000 clones, approximately 83% observed once, and the top ten hold approximately 3.5%. Participants were placed into cohorts based on the clinical history they reported. The sequence derives from a woman aged 40-49 years with acute COVID-19. The sample consisted of PBMCs or T cells enriched from blood (not recorded which).

The CDR3: CASSGGTGSAYGYTF. The CDR3 DNA is TGTGCCAGCAGCGGAGGGACAGGGTCCGCCTATGGCTACACCTTC. This rearrangement joins TRBV5-4 to TRBJ1-2; 9 nucleotides match TRBD1. The CDR3 has 15 amino acids. Germline CDR1 reads SGHNT; CDR2 reads YYREEE (reference sequence). V was pared by 4 bases and J by 4 bases, with 8 bases of the junction left unmatched.